The TCR beta chain under discussion was sequenced for a study of monozygotic twins with inflammatory bowel disease. TCRalpha and TCRbeta cDNA went through two nested PCRs of approximately 17 and 9 cycles. TCRdb re-called the 5' RACE reads and gives one entry per CDR3 protein, without DNA. The table for this sample gives some 150,000 distinct CDR3 sequences. Blood (about 2.5 ml) was collected from every donor individually. Sequences were obtained from blood. This receptor was identified in a human donor with ulcerative colitis or Crohn's disease, or a healthy co-twin of an affected twin (not recorded which).

The CDR3 loop is CASSLIGRHGYTF. J is TRBJ1-2 and V is TRBV6-5; TCRdb calls TRBD1, which cannot be checked without DNA. Germline values: CDR1 MNHEY, CDR2 SVGAGI. The CDR3 runs to 13 residues.